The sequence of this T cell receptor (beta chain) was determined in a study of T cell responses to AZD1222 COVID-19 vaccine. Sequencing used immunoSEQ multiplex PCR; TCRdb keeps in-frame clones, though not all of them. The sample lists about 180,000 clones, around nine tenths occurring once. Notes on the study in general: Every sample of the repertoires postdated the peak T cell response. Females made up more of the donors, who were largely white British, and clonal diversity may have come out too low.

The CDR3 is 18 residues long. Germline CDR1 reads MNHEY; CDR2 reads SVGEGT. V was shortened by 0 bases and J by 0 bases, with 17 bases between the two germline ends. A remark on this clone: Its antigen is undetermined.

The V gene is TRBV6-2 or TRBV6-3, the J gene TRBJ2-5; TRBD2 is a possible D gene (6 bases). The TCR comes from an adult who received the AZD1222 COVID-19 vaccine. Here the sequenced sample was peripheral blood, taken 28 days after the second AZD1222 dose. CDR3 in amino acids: CASSYSSLDYSYQETQYF. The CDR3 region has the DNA TGTGCCAGCAGTTACTCGAGCCTGGACTATTCGTACCAAGAGACCCAGTACTTC.